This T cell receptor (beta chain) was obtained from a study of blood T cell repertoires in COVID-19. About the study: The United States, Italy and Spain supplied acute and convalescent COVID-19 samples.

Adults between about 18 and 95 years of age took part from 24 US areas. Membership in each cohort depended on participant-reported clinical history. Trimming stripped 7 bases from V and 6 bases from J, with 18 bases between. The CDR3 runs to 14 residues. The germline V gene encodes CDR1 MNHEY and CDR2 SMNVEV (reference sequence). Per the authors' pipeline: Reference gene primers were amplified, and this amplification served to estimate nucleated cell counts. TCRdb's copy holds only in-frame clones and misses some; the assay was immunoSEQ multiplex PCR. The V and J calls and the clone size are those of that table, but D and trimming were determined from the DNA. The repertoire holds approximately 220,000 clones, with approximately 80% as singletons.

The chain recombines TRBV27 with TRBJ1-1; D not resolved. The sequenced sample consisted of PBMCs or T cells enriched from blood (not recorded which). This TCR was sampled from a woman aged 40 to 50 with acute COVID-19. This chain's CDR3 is CASIHVYGAAEAFF. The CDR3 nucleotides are TGTGCCAGCATTCACGTGTATGGAGCCGCTGAAGCTTTCTTT.